One sample yielded the 7 T cell receptor beta chains listed below, sequenced in a study of cytomegalovirus exposure and HLA in healthy donors. The study ran its PCR with 60 Vbeta and 13 Jbeta primers. Produced via immunoSEQ multiplex PCR; TCRdb's table is partial and in-frame only. The table has around 97,000 clones, roughly a tenth seen once. Sequenced material: PBMCs. The receptors were sampled from a man aged 45-60 years in good health and CMV-seropositive.

The chain couples TRBV4-1 to TRBJ1-6; 10 nucleotides align to TRBD1. V dropped 1 base and J dropped 8; count of bases not matched to a gene: 2. This CDR3 region has 15 residues. The germline V gene encodes CDR1 MGHRA and CDR2 YSYEKL. CDR3 amino acids: CASSQGDRGYSPLHF. In DNA form, the CDR3 reads TGCGCCAGCAGCCAAGGGGACAGGGGTTATTCACCCCTCCACTTT.

This chain links TRBV5-1 with TRBJ2-5; 7 nucleotides align to TRBD1. The J call is uncertain, as TRBJ2-7 better fits the DNA end. Germline-derived CDR1 and CDR2 are SGHRS and YFSETQ. The CDR3 loop spans 15 amino acids. The CDR3 reads CASSLGGTANYEQYF. The CDR3 nucleotides are TGCGCCAGCAGCTTGGGAGGGACAGCAAACTACGAGCAGTACTTC.

V is TRBV7-3 and J is TRBJ2-1; 12 positions match TRBD2. There are 14 residues in the CDR3. Looked up from germline, CDR1 is SGHTA and CDR2 is FQGTGA. Trimming at V came to 7 bases and at J to 8 bases, leaving 6 bases not matched to a gene. Written as DNA, the CDR3 is TGTGCCAGCAAGCCTAGCGGGAGGGACGATGAGCAGTTCTTC. As protein: CASKPSGRDDEQFF.

This clone was observed many times. The chain recombines TRBV6-1 with TRBJ2-1; tentative D call: TRBD2 (5 bases). Trimming removed 4 bases at V and 4 bases at J, with 17 bases between. CDR1 and CDR2 (germline): MNHNS, SASEGT. This CDR3 has 16 residues. The CDR3 sequence: CASSATGSSFYNEQFF. The CDR3 DNA reads as TGTGCCAGCAGTGCCACCGGGTCTAGCTTTTACAATGAGCAGTTCTTC.

This clone was detected a few times. The V gene is TRBV9, the J gene TRBJ2-2; 8 bases are a match to TRBD1. Germline V gene lookup returns CDR1 SGDLS and CDR2 YYNGEE. The ends lost 4 bases at V and 5 bases at J; junction bases unmatched: 13. This CDR3 has 17 residues. CDR3 nucleotides: TGTGCCAGCAGCCCGAGGGACAGGCCTATCCCAACCGGGGAGCTGTTTTTT. It is translated as CASSPRDRPIPTGELFF.

This chain joins TRBV9 and TRBJ2-3, with a tentative D call TRBD1 (6 bases). The V gene lost 4 bases and the J gene lost 0 bases, with 9 bases spanning the gap. The CDR3 covers 14 residues. The germline gives CDR1 SGDLS, CDR2 YYNGEE. For the CDR3, the DNA is TGTGCCAGCAGCCCTACAGGGAGCACAGATACGCAGTATTTT. Translating it yields CASSPTGSTDTQYF.

This clone was seen a few times. The chain uses TRBV5-1 and TRBJ2-3; 14 bases align to TRBD2. Trimming at V came to 7 bases and at J to 4 bases, leaving 5 bases not matched to a gene. Per germline, CDR1 SGHRS and CDR2 YFSETQ. This CDR3 has 15 residues. CDR3 residues: CASAGTSGGADTQYF. The DNA of the CDR3 is TGCGCCAGCGCCGGGACTAGCGGGGGTGCAGATACGCAGTATTTT.